Sequencing of this T cell receptor beta chain was carried out in a study of post-analysis software for immune sequencing data. On the study more broadly: Included courses were relapsing-remitting and secondary progressive multiple sclerosis; progressive-relapsing multiple sclerosis was also included. Notes on the study in general: Strong co-clustering by F measure was evident for samples that had been prepared in the same batch. Five or six TRBV segments (TRBV5-6, TRBV5-1 and TRBV20-1 among them) occurred more frequently in patients than in controls. Normalized Chao1 diversity was significantly lower in multiple sclerosis patients than in controls.

With respect to this clonotype: Its specificity is not known.

The CDR3 is made up of 16 amino acids. Germline V CDR1 and CDR2: LGHNA, YNFKEQ. V gave up 3 bases and J gave up 4 bases; unmatched junction bases: 9. Presence of unique molecular identifiers characterized the TCR beta cDNA libraries. Each batch of about 0.9 to 10 million T cells produced roughly 0.5 million cDNA molecules. One entry per CDR3 protein results from TCRdb running MiXCR on the PCR reads. The sample contains roughly 670,000 distinct CDR3 sequences, roughly three fifths of which appear only once. The receptor comes from a girl aged 2 to 9 with multiple sclerosis. The chain uses TRBV4-2 and TRBJ1-2; 9 nucleotides agree with TRBD1. What was sequenced was blood. The CDR3 coding sequence is TGTGCCAGCAGCCAGGTTACAGGGGGCGCGGGCTATGGCTACACCTTC. It is translated as CASSQVTGGAGYGYTF.